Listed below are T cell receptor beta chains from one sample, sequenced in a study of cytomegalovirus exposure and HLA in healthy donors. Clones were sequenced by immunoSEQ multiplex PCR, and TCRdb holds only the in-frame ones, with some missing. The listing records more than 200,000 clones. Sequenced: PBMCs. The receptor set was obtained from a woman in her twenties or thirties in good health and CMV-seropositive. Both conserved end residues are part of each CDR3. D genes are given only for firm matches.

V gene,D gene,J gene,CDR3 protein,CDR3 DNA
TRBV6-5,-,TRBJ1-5,CAPGDQPQHF,TGTGCCCCGGGAGATCAGCCCCAGCATTTT
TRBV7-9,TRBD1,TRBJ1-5,CASSFGQGNKPQHF,TGTGCCAGCAGCTTTGGACAGGGAAACAAGCCCCAGCATTTT
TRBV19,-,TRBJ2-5,CASSFRPRETQYF,TGTGCCAGTAGTTTCCGTCCCCGAGAAACCCAGTACTTC
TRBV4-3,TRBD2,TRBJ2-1,CASSQDPTGGWNEQFF,TGCGCCAGCAGCCAGGATCCCACGGGAGGATGGAATGAGCAGTTCTTC
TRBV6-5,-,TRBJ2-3,CASSYGRGPSTDTQYF,TGTGCCAGCAGTTACGGGCGGGGTCCTTCCACAGATACGCAGTATTTT
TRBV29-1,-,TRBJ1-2,CSGSPLGGGGYTF,TGCAGCGGATCGCCTCTTGGAGGAGGCGGCTACACCTTC
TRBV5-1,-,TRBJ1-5,CASSPGTGEGQGNQPQHF,TGCGCCAGCAGCCCGGGGACCGGGGAGGGGCAGGGGAATCAGCCCCAGCATTTT
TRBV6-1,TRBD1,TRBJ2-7,CASSERTGYSYEQYF,TGTGCCAGCAGTGAAAGGACAGGGTACAGCTACGAGCAGTACTTC
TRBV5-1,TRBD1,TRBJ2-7,CASSSGQGGNSYEQYF,TGCGCCAGCAGCAGCGGACAGGGTGGGAACTCCTACGAGCAGTACTTC
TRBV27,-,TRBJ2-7,CASSLSRGSYSYEQYF,TGTGCCAGCAGTTTATCTCGAGGGAGTTATTCCTACGAGCAGTACTTC
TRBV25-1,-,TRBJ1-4,CASSHRGAGVNEKLFF,TGTGCCAGCAGCCACCGGGGGGCAGGAGTAAATGAAAAACTGTTTTTT
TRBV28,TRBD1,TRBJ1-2,CASSSRQGIGYGYTF,TGTGCCAGCAGTTCCCGACAGGGTATTGGCTATGGCTACACCTTC
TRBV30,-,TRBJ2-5,CAWRHLWAETQYF,TGTGCCTGGAGACATTTGTGGGCCGAGACCCAGTACTTC
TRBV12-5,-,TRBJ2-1,CASGSPRANEQFF,TGTGCTAGTGGTTCCCCGCGGGCCAATGAGCAGTTCTTC
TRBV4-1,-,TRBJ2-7,CASSQDGGASSYEQYF,TGCGCCAGCAGCCAAGATGGGGGGGCCTCCTCCTACGAGCAGTACTTC
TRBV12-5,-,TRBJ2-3,CASGLSGADTQYF,TGTGCTAGTGGTTTAAGCGGTGCAGATACGCAGTATTTT
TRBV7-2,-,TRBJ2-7,CASRRDIISYEQYF,TGTGCCAGCCGCCGGGACATCATCTCCTACGAGCAGTACTTC
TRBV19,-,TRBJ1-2,CASSMMGHLNYGYTF,TGTGCCAGTAGTATGATGGGACATCTAAACTATGGCTACACCTTC
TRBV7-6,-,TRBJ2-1,CASRWDSGGEQFF,TGTGCCAGCAGGTGGGACTCCGGTGGCGAGCAGTTCTTC
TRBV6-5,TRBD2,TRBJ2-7,CASSSPGLAGYEQYF,TGTGCCAGCAGTTCGCCGGGACTAGCGGGGTACGAGCAGTACTTC
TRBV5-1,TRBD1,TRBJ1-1,CASSSVVGTGGQAFF,TGCGCCAGCAGCTCGGTAGTGGGTACAGGGGGTCAAGCTTTCTTT
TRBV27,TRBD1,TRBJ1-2,CASSLYYRGGNYGYTF,TGTGCCAGCAGTCTCTACTACAGGGGAGGTAACTATGGCTACACCTTC
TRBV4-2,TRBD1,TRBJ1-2,CASSQPGTDISYGYTF,TGTGCCAGCAGCCAACCCGGGACAGATATTTCCTATGGCTACACCTTC
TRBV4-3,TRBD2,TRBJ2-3,CASSHQTPLLAGGRDTQYF,TGCGCCAGCAGCCATCAAACCCCCTTACTAGCGGGAGGTAGAGATACGCAGTATTTT
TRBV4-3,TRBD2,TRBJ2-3,CASSQRAGGSDTQYF,TGCGCCAGCAGCCAGAGAGCGGGAGGGTCAGATACGCAGTATTTT
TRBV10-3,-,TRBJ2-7,CAISETSTYEQYF,TGTGCCATCAGTGAGACTTCCACTTACGAGCAGTACTTC
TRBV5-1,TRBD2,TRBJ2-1,CASSLATAGMNEQFF,TGCGCCAGCAGCTTGGCAACAGCGGGAATGAATGAGCAGTTCTTC
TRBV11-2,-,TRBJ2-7,CASSRQLESSYEQYF,TGTGCCAGCAGCCGCCAGTTGGAGAGCTCCTACGAGCAGTACTTC
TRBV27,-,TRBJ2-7,CASSLRWEHAYEQYF,TGTGCCAGCAGTTTACGGTGGGAGCACGCCTACGAGCAGTACTTC
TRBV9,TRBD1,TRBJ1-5,CASSETGNQPQHF,TGTGCCAGCAGCGAGACAGGGAATCAGCCCCAGCATTTT
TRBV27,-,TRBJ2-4,CASSSGVRTKNIQYF,TGTGCCAGCAGTTCAGGGGTTCGGACCAAAAACATTCAGTACTTC
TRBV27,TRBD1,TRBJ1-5,CASSFRPGEGARLGGQPQHF,TGTGCCAGCAGTTTTCGGCCCGGCGAGGGGGCGCGGCTAGGTGGACAGCCCCAGCATTTT
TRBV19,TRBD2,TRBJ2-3,CASSSGGWSTNTDTQYF,TGTGCCAGTAGTTCCGGGGGGTGGTCTACTAACACAGATACGCAGTATTTT
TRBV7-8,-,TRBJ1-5,CASSLGQVWGGQPQHF,TGTGCCAGCAGCTTAGGGCAGGTTTGGGGGGGTCAGCCCCAGCATTTT
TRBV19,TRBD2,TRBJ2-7,CASSGTSGYEQYF,TGTGCCAGTAGCGGGACTAGCGGCTACGAGCAGTACTTC
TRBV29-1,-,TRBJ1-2,CSVRAQGNYGYTF,TGCAGCGTTCGAGCCCAGGGAAACTATGGCTACACCTTC
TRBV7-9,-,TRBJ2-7,CASSSTGTPREEQYF,TGTGCCAGCAGCTCCACCGGGACTCCCCGGGAAGAGCAGTACTTC
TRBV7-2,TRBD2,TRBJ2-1,CASSLVAGPGTSLGREQFF,TGTGCCAGCAGCTTAGTAGCAGGGCCCGGGACTAGCCTGGGCAGGGAGCAGTTCTTC
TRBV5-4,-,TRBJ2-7,CASSLGQRYEQYF,TGTGCCAGCAGCTTGGGACAGCGCTACGAGCAGTACTTC
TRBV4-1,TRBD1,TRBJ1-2,CASTGTGSSNYGYTF,TGCGCCAGCACCGGGACAGGCTCGTCTAACTATGGCTACACCTTC
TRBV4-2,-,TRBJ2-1,CASRKQGLGYNEQFF,TGTGCCAGCAGGAAACAGGGCCTGGGGTACAATGAGCAGTTCTTC